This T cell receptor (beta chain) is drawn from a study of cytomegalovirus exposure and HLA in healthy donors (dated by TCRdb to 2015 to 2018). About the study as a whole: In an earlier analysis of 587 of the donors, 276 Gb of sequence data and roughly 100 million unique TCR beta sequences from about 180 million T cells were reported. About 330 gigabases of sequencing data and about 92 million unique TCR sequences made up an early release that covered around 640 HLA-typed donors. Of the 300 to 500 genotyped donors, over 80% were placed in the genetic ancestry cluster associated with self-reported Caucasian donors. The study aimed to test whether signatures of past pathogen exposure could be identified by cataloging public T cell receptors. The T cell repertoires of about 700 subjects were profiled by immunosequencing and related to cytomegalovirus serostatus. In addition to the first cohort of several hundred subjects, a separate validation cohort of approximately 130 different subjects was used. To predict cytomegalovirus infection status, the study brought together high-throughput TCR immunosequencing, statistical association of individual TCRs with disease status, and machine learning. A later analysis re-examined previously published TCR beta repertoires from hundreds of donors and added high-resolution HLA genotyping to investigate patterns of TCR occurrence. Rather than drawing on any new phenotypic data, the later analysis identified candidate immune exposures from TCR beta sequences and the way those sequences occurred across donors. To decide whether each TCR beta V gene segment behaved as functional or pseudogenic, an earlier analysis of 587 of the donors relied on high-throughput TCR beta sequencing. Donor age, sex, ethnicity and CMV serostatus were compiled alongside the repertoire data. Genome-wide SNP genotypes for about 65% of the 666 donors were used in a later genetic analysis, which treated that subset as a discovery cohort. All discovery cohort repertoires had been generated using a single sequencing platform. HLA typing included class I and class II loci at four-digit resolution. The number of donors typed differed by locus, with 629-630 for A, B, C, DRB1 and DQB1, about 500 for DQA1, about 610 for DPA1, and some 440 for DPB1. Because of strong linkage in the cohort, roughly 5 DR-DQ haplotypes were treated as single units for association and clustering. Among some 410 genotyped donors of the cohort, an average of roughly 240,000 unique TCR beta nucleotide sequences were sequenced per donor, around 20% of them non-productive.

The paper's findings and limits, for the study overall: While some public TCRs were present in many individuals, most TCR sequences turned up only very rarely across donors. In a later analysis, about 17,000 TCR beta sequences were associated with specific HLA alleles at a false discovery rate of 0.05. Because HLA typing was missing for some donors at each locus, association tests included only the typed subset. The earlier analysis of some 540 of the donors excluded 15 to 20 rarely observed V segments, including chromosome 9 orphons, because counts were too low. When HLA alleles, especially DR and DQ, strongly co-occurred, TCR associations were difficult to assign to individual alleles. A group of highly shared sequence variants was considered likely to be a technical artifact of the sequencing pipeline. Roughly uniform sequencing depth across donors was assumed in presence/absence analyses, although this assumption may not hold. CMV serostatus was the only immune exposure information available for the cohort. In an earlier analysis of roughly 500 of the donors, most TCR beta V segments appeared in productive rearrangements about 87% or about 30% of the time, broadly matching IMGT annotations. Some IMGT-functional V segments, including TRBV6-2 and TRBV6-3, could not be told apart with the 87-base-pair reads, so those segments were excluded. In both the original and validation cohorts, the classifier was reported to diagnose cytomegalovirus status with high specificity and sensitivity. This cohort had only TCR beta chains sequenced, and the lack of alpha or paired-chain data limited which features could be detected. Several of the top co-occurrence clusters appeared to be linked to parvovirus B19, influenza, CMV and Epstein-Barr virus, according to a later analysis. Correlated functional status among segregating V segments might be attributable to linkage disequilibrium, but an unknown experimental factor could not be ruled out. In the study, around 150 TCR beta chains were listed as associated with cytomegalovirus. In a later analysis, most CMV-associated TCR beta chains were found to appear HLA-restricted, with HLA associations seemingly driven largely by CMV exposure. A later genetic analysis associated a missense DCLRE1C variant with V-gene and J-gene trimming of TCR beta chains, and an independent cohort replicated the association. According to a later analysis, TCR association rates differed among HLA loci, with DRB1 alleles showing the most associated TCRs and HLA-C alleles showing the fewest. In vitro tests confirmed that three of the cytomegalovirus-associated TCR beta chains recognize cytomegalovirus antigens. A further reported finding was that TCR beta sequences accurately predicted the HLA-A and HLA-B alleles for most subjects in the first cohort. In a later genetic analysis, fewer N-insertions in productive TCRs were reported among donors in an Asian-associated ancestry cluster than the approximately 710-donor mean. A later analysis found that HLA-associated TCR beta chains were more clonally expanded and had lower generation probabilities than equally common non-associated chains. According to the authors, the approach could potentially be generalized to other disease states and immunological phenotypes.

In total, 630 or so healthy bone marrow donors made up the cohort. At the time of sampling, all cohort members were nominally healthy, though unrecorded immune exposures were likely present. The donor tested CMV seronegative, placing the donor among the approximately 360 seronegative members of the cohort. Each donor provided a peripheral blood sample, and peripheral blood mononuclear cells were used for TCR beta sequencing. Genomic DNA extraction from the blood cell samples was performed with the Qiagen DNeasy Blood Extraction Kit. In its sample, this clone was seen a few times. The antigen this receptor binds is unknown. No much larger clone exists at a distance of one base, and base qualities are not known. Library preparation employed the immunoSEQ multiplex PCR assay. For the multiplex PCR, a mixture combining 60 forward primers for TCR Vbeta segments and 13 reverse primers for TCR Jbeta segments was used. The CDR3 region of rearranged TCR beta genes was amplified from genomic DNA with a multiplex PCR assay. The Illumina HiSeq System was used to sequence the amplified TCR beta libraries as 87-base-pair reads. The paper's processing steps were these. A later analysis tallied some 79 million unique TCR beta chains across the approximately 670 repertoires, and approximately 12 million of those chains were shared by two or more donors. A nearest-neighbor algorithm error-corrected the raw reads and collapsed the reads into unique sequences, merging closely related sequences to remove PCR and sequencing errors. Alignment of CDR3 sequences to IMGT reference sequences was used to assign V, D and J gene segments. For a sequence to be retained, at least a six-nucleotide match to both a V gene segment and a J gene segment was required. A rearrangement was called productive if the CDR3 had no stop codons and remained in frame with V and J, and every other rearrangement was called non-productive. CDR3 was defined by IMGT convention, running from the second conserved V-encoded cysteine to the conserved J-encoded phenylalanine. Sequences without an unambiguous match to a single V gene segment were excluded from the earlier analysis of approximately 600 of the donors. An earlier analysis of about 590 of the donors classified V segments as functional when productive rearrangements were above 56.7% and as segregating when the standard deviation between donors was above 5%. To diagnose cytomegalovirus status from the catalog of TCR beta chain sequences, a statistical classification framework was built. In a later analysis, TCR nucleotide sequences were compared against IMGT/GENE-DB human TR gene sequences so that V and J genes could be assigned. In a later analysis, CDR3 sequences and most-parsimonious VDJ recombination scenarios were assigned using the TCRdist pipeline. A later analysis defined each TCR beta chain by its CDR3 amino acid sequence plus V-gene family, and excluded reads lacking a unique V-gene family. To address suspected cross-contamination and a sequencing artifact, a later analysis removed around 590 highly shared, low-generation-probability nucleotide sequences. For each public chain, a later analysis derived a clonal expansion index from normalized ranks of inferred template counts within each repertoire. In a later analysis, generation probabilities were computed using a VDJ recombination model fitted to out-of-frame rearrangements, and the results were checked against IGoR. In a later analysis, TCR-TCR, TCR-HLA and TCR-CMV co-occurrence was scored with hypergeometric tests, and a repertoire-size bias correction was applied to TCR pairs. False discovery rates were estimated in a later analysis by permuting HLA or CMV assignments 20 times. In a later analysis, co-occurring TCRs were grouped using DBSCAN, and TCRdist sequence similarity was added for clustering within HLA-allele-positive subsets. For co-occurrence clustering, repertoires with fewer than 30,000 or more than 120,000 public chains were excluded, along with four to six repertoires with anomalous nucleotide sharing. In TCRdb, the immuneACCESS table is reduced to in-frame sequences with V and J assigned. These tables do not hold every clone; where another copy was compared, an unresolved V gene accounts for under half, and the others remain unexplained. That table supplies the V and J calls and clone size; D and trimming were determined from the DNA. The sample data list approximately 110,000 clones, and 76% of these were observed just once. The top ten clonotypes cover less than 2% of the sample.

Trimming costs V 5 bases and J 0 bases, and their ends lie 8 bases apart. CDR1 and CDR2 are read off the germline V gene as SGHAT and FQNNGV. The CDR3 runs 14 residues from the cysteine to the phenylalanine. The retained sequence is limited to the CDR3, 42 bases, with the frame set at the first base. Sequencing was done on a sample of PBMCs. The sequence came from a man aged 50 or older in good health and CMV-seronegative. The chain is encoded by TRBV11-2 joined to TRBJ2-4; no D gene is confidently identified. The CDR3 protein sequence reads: CASSASGAKNIQYF. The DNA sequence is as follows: TGTGCCAGCAGCGCCTCCGGAGCCAAAAACATTCAGTACTTC. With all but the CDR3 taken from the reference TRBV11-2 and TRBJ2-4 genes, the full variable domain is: EAGVAQSPRYKIIEKRQSVAFWCNPISGHATLYWYQQILGQGPKLLIQFQNNGVVDDSQLPKDRFSAERLKGVDSTLKIQPAKLEDSAVYLCASSASGAKNIQYFGAGTRLSVL.